Listed here are 18 T cell receptor beta chains from one sample, sequenced in a study of shared clonotypes between healthy human individuals (dated by TCRdb to 2020 to 2021). The library was prepared using the immunoSEQ multiplex PCR assay. TCRdb holds this immuneACCESS table with in-frame rearrangements only. Some clones are missing; in checked studies, unresolved V genes explain under half, and the rest has no known cause. For this sample the table gives some 2.1 million clones, of which 85% to 95% were detected only once. The ten largest clones take up more than 1.5% of the sample. CD8 naive samples were CD45RO-negative cells positively selected for CCR7, giving a CD45RA+CCR7+ population that excluded TemRA cells. The sample consisted of naive CD8+ T cells from PBMCs. The cell subset or site label of this sample denotes: CD45RA+CCR7+. Source of these receptors: a man aged 18 to 29 in good health. Some clones in this sample may be carry-over from other donors' samples.

This chain connects TRBV10-1 to TRBJ2-7; D perhaps matches TRBD1 (5 bases). The CDR3 totals 12 residues. Germline CDR1 reads WNHNN; CDR2 reads SYGVQD (reference sequence). The CDR3 here is CTDGVGRNEQYF. In nucleotides, the CDR3 is TGCACCGATGGGGTGGGGCGGAACGAGCAGTACTTC.

The gene calls are TRBV2 and TRBJ2-7; 8 bases are a match to TRBD2. CDR1 is SNHLY and CDR2 is FYNNEI in the germline V gene. V shed 7 bases and J 3 bases; nucleotides not matched to a gene: 2. This CDR3 is built from 12 residues. The CDR3 spells CASTAGGYEQYF. As DNA, the CDR3 is TGTGCCAGCACGGCGGGAGGCTACGAGCAGTACTTC.

The chain is built from TRBV7-3 and TRBJ2-3, with 10 bases lining up with TRBD2. From germline, CDR1 is SGHTA and CDR2 FQGTGA. The CDR3 is made up of 18 amino acids. V dropped 1 base and J dropped 4; count of bases not matched to a gene: 11. Here the CDR3 reads CASSLRVRTAGGPDTQYF. CDR3 DNA: TGTGCCAGCAGCTTAAGGGTTCGCACAGCGGGAGGGCCAGATACGCAGTATTTT.

The chain links TRBV2 to TRBJ2-1; 11 nucleotides agree with TRBD2. V lost 6 bases, J lost 6 bases, and 7 bases stayed unmatched. The CDR3 contains 15 residues. The germline CDR1 and CDR2 sequences are SNHLY and FYNNEI. Here the CDR3 DNA reads TGTGCCAGCAGGGGGAGGACTAGCGGGTTCAATGAGCAGTTCTTC. Its protein is CASRGRTSGFNEQFF.

This clone has a single count. V gene TRBV27 combines with J gene TRBJ2-7; D may be TRBD1 (5 bases). In germline, CDR1 is MNHEY, CDR2 SMNVEV (reference sequence). The V end lost 10 bases, the J end lost 2 bases, and 15 bases lay between the germline ends. The CDR3 loop spans 13 amino acids. The CDR3 coding sequence is TGTGCCACGGGTCTAGGGGCCACCTACGAGCAGTACTTC. Its translation: CATGLGATYEQYF.

In regard to this clone: This sample includes further DNA sequences coding for the same CDR3. This rearrangement joins TRBV6-1 to TRBJ2-2, with a weak D call TRBD2 (5 bases). CDR1 is MNHNS, CDR2 SASEGT, per germline. Trimming took off 1 base at V and 4 bases at J, with 10 bases between the two ends. This CDR3 has 15 residues. The CDR3 loop reads CASSEGPRGTGELFF. CDR3 in DNA: TGTGCCAGCAGTGAAGGGCCCCGGGGCACCGGGGAGCTGTTTTTT.

Concerning this clone itself: The same CDR3 is also encoded by other DNA sequences in this sample. The rearrangement links TRBV7-9 to TRBJ1-2, with D uncertain. V lost 1 base and J 4 bases, leaving 10 bases between the germline ends. Germline lookup yields CDR1 SEHNR and CDR2 FQNEAQ (reference sequence). CDR3 length: 14 residues. Here the CDR3 DNA reads TGTGCCAGCAGCTTAGTGGGCGGAGCCTATGGCTACACCTTC. This gives the protein CASSLVGGAYGYTF.

This clone came up once. The chain has TRBV4-1 and TRBJ2-1; 7 bases are a match to TRBD2. Germline CDR1 is MGHRA and CDR2 is YSYEKL. This CDR3 contains 17 residues. Losses at the gene ends were 5 bases for V and 3 bases for J; bases not matched to a gene: 13. CDR3 coding DNA: TGCGCCAGCAGCTTCAGAGCGGGGCAGCGGGGCTACAATGAGCAGTTCTTC. It is translated as CASSFRAGQRGYNEQFF.

Points on this clone: The same CDR3 arises from other DNA sequences in this sample as well. The chain recombines TRBV7-9 with TRBJ2-2; no reliable D call. CDR3 length: 12 residues. Germline CDR1 reads SEHNR; CDR2 reads FQNEAQ (reference sequence). Trimming took off 1 base at V and 6 bases at J, with 3 bases between the two ends. The CDR3 reads CASSLDSGELFF. For the CDR3, the DNA is TGTGCCAGCAGCTTAGACTCCGGGGAGCTGTTTTTT. Full variable domain (outside the CDR3, taken from reference TRBV7-9 and TRBJ2-2): DTGVSQNPRHKITKRGQNVTFRCDPISEHNRLYWYRQTLGQGPEFLTYFQNEAQLEKSRLLSDRFSAERPKGSFSTLEIQRTEQGDSAMYLCASSLDSGELFFGEGSRLTVL.

The chain has TRBV28 and TRBJ2-1; 8 nucleotides line up with TRBD2. CDR1 MDHEN and CDR2 SYDVKM come from the germline V gene. J was trimmed by 7 bases and V by 1 base; bases with no gene match: 6. The CDR3 is 15 amino acids. CDR3 coding DNA: TGTGCCAGCAGTTTATACAGCGGGAGTTTGAATGAGCAGTTCTTC. This encodes CASSLYSGSLNEQFF.

In nucleotides, the CDR3 is TGTGCCAGCAGCCCAGGGGGCCAGGGGGCGGGTCAGCCCCAGCATTTT. Amino acid sequence: CASSPGGQGAGQPQHF. V usage is TRBV7-2 and J usage is TRBJ1-5; 8 bases align to TRBD1. Trimming at V came to 5 bases and at J to 6 bases, leaving 12 bases not matched to a gene. The CDR3 spans 16 residues. Germline V gives CDR1 SGHTA, CDR2 FQGNSA.

The rearrangement joins TRBV7-9 to TRBJ2-5, with 8 positions matching TRBD2. The CDR3 extends over 14 amino acids. CDR1 is SEHNR and CDR2 is FQNEAQ in the germline V gene (reference sequence). The trim removed 5 bases at V and 3 bases at J, leaving 5 bases unmatched. The CDR3 sequence: CASSRSGIEETQYF. CDR3 nucleotides: TGTGCCAGCAGCCGTAGCGGGATCGAAGAGACCCAGTACTTC.

This sequence joins TRBV7-9 and TRBJ2-6; D not resolved. Trimming shortened V by 4 bases and J by 0 bases, and 16 bases separated the two germline ends. This CDR3 spans 18 amino acids. Germline-derived CDR1 and CDR2 are SEHNR and FQNEAQ (reference sequence). The CDR3 nucleotides read TGTGCCAGCAGCTCCAGGACGGAAACCATCTCTGGGGCCAACGTCCTGACTTTC. Its protein product is CASSSRTETISGANVLTF.

The rearrangement uses TRBV28 and TRBJ1-1; 8 bases agree with TRBD1. The germline V gene has CDR1 MDHEN and CDR2 SYDVKM. This CDR3 is 15 amino acids long. Trimming removed 3 bases from V and 0 bases from J; junction bases left unmatched: 3. The CDR3 here is CASSFGQGVNTEAFF. The CDR3 DNA reads TGTGCCAGCAGTTTTGGACAGGGAGTGAACACTGAAGCTTTCTTT.

This sequence joins TRBV29-1 and TRBJ1-2, with 10 bases lining up with TRBD1. The CDR3 length is 13 residues. V lost 4 bases to trimming and J lost 12 bases; unmatched junction nucleotides: 11. The germline V gene has CDR1 SQVTM and CDR2 ANQGSEA. The CDR3 loop reads CSVAGTGVGLDTF. CDR3 bases: TGCAGCGTTGCGGGGACAGGGGTCGGCCTGGACACCTTC.

V gene TRBV9 combines with J gene TRBJ2-2; D remains unclear. This CDR3 comprises 14 residues. Trimming pared 0 bases from V and 6 bases from J, leaving 9 bases between. CDR1 SGDLS and CDR2 YYNGEE come from the germline V gene. CDR3 sequence: CASSVVRGAGELFF. The CDR3 region has the DNA TGTGCCAGCAGCGTAGTTCGCGGCGCCGGGGAGCTGTTTTTT.

This clone came up a few times. This chain connects TRBV10-3 to TRBJ1-1; 7 positions agree with TRBD1. This CDR3 contains 12 residues. V lost 7 bases, J lost 4 bases, and 3 bases stayed unmatched. The germline V gene has CDR1 ENHRY and CDR2 SYGVKD. DNA of the CDR3: TGTGCCATCATCGGGGACAGCACTGAAGCTTTCTTT. It encodes CAIIGDSTEAFF.

Here the CDR3 reads CASSNDRLTYEQYF. DNA of the CDR3: TGTGCCAGCAGTAACGACAGGTTAACCTACGAGCAGTACTTC. The chain is built from TRBV18 and TRBJ2-7; tentative D call: TRBD1 (6 bases). The CDR3 loop spans 14 amino acids. The germline V gene has CDR1 KGHSH and CDR2 LQKENI. With 8 bases removed from V and 2 bases from J, the gap between germline ends came to 16 bases.